The T cell receptor (beta chain) under discussion was sequenced for a study of vaccination effects on CD4 cells after COVID-19. The CDR3 consists of 15 residues. V trimming: 4 bases; J trimming: 5 bases; junction bases outside the gene matches: 6. CDR1 is SNHLY and CDR2 is FYNNEI in the germline V gene. Before sequencing, viral peptide pools were used by the ViraFEST assay to expand antigen-specific CD4+ T cells. Subsequent to a culture period of around 10 days, CD4+ T cells were isolated. Either the BNT162b2 or mRNA-1273 vaccine was given to participants in two doses. In the vaccine recipients, nucleocapsid antibodies were negative and there was no prior SARS-CoV-2 infection. IL-2 medium was substituted for half the medium on days 3 and 7. Here immunoSEQ multiplex PCR was the method, and the copy in TCRdb shows in-frame clones only, minus some. The sample consists of roughly 41,000 clones, about 74% of them appearing once.

A remark on this clone: Its antigen is unidentified.

The chain recombines TRBV2 with TRBJ2-3, with 10 bases identical to TRBD2. The sequences come from CD4+ T cells from PBMCs cultured with HCoV-OC43 spike peptides, collected after COVID-19 vaccination. Sample subset: HCoV-OC43 spike overlapping peptide pool stimulation. This TCR derives from a human donor who received a COVID-19 vaccine. CDR3 nucleotides: TGTGCCAGCAGTGCAGCGGGAGGGCCCGAAGATACGCAGTATTTT. It codes for CASSAAGGPEDTQYF.